This TCR beta chain was recorded in a study of low-dose radiotherapy and immunotherapy resistance in tumors. Study background: The study gave patients oral aspirin 300 mg daily for four cycles from cycle 1 day 1.

Time point in this sample: before trial treatment. The donors, trial participants, received nivolumab, ipilimumab, aspirin, low-dose cyclophosphamide and low-dose radiotherapy. This clonotype was detected ten times or more. TRAV- and TRBV-specific primers, spanning alpha and beta chains, primed first-strand cDNA. The authors ran about 20 PCR cycles to amplify TCRs with a constant-region primer and V-primer adapter. The mRNA that was isolated underwent amplification by in vitro transcription. From the reads, TCRdb called clonotypes with MiXCR, one entry per CDR3 protein. The table includes 60,000 to 75,000 distinct CDR3 sequences, around 27% detected once. CDR3 length equals 18 residues. CDR1 is SGHAT and CDR2 is FQNNGV in the germline V gene. Trimming took off 5 bases at V and 0 bases at J, with 23 bases between the two ends.

V usage is TRBV11-2 and J usage is TRBJ2-7, with D perhaps TRBD1 or TRBD2 (5 bases each). This material consisted of PBMCs, taken before treatment. The sequence was obtained from a male donor with rectosigmoid adenocarcinoma. In DNA form, the CDR3 reads TGTGCCAGCAGCCCCCCCCCCGGGACGGGCAAGAGCTCCTACGAGCAGTACTTC. It specifies CASSPPPGTGKSSYEQYF.